This entry concerns a single T cell receptor beta chain. This entry is derived from a study of blood T cell repertoires in COVID-19. Germline assignment: CDR1 ENHRY and CDR2 SYGVKD. Trimming at V came to 2 bases and at J to 5 bases, leaving 12 bases not matched to a gene. The CDR3 totals 19 residues. Authors' processing steps: Amplification from reference gene primers served as the basis for estimated nucleated cell counts. The repertoire was sequenced with immunoSEQ multiplex PCR; TCRdb's copy has only in-frame clones and lacks some. That table furnishes V, J and clone size, whereas the DNA furnished D and trimming. The sample lists over 300,000 clones, around 89% occurring once.

Material: peripheral blood. This rearrangement joins TRBV10-3 to TRBJ2-7; 16 bases agree with TRBD2. This clonotype was obtained from a man in his forties with acute or convalescent COVID-19. The CDR3 loop reads CAISELGTSGGAVPDEQYF. The CDR3 bases are TGTGCCATCAGTGAGCTGGGGACTAGCGGGGGGGCGGTACCGGACGAGCAGTACTTC.